Below, 17 T cell receptor beta chains from the same sample are listed, as sequenced in a study of T-cell memory formation after mild COVID-19. Via MiXCR, TCRdb re-called the 5' RACE reads, giving one row per CDR3 protein. This sample has some 130,000 distinct CDR3 sequences, with less than 25% found just once. Sequenced: PBMCs or a T cell subset sorted from them (not recorded which). The source is an adult woman who had mild COVID-19 (a few samples of this study predate the infection). Cell type and time point are not known.

There are a few counts of this clonotype. V is TRBV9 and J is TRBJ2-7, with D possibly matching TRBD2 (5 bases). The V gene's germline CDR1 is SGDLS and CDR2 YYNGEE. The CDR3 is made up of 14 amino acids. The V end was cut by 2 bases, the J end by 6 bases, with 15 bases between. DNA of the CDR3: TGTGCCAGCAGCGTGGCGGGCGGCGTGGTCGAGCAGTACTTC. It specifies CASSVAGGVVEQYF.

The rearrangement uses TRBV2 and TRBJ2-1; 14 bases agree with TRBD2. Germline CDR1 SNHLY, CDR2 FYNNEI. The CDR3 loop spans 15 amino acids. V dropped 3 bases and J dropped 8; count of bases not matched to a gene: 3. CDR3 amino acids: CASSEGLAGVYEQFF. The CDR3 coding sequence is TGTGCCAGCAGTGAGGGACTAGCGGGGGTCTATGAGCAGTTCTTC.

This clonotype was counted only a few times. The rearrangement joins TRBV9 to TRBJ2-1; D is perhaps TRBD2 (5 bases). Per the germline V gene, CDR1 is SGDLS and CDR2 is YYNGEE. The V gene lost 3 bases and the J gene lost 5 bases, with 18 bases spanning the gap. This CDR3 spans 16 amino acids. CDR3 DNA sequence: TGTGCCAGCAGCGAACTGGAGGTTCTAAGAGACAATGAGCAGTTCTTC. It encodes CASSELEVLRDNEQFF.

The rearrangement uses TRBV7-6 and TRBJ2-7; possible D gene TRBD1, 6 bases. Trimming stripped 5 bases from V and 0 bases from J, with 8 bases between. Per the germline V gene, CDR1 is SGHVS and CDR2 is FNYEAQ. CDR3 length equals 13 residues. The CDR3 DNA reads as TGTGCCAGCAGCCGGACAGCCTCCTACGAGCAGTACTTC. Residues: CASSRTASYEQYF.

In this sample, this clonotype turned up a few times. The genes are TRBV11-2 and TRBJ1-3; D gene ambiguous. V was clipped by 5 bases and J by 0 bases, with 23 bases between them. Germline V lookup: CDR1 SGHAT, CDR2 FQNNGV. The CDR3 spans 19 residues. CDR3 nucleotide sequence: TGTGCCAGCAGCACAACCCCGGGGTACCCCTCCTTCTCTGGAAACACCATATATTTT. Translated: CASSTTPGYPSFSGNTIYF. The full variable domain, completed using reference TRBV11-2 and TRBJ1-3, is EAGVAQSPRYKIIEKRQSVAFWCNPISGHATLYWYQQILGQGPKLLIQFQNNGVVDDSQLPKDRFSAERLKGVDSTLKIQPAKLEDSAVYLCASSTTPGYPSFSGNTIYFGEGSWLTVV.

The genes are TRBV7-9 and TRBJ2-5; no clear D gene. CDR1 and CDR2 from the germline V gene are SEHNR and FQNEAQ (reference sequence). The CDR3 is 13 residues long. Trimming removed 4 bases at V and 0 bases at J, with 6 bases between. CDR3 in amino acids: CASSSTNQETQYF. In nucleotides, the CDR3 is TGTGCCAGCAGCTCTACTAACCAAGAGACCCAGTACTTC.

In this sample, this clonotype turned up a few times. The CDR3 DNA follows: TGTGCCAGCAGTTTTGGCGGGGATTATGGCTACACCTTC. Its protein is CASSFGGDYGYTF. The chain links TRBV12-3 or TRBV12-4 to TRBJ1-2, with D hard to call. The CDR3 extends over 13 amino acids. V dropped 3 bases and J dropped 5 bases, with 10 bases sitting between them.

This clonotype was observed a few times. The chain recombines TRBV5-1 with TRBJ1-1, with a tentative D call TRBD1 (6 bases). V lost 1 base to trimming and J lost 6 bases, with 13 bases between them. The CDR3 contains 14 residues. Germline V gene sequence: CDR1 SGHRS, CDR2 YFSETQ. The CDR3 sequence is CASSLMAGEAEAFF. In DNA, the CDR3 is TGCGCCAGCAGCTTGATGGCAGGGGAGGCTGAAGCTTTCTTT.

This chain connects TRBV20-1 to TRBJ2-7; D call uncertain. The V and J ends lost 3 bases and 0 bases respectively, with 9 bases between them. The V gene's germline CDR1 is DFQATT and CDR2 SNEGSKA (reference sequence). This CDR3 spans 13 amino acids. DNA of the CDR3: TGCAGTGCTAGCCCAGACAACTCCTACGAGCAGTACTTC. Protein product: CSASPDNSYEQYF.

The chain joins TRBV10-3 to TRBJ2-1; possible D gene TRBD2, 5 bases. Germline CDR1 is ENHRY and CDR2 is SYGVKD. V was cut by 0 bases and J by 4 bases, with 13 bases left in between. The CDR3 contains 16 residues. Here the CDR3 DNA reads TGTGCCATCAGTGAGTCATCCCCAGAGGGATACAATGAGCAGTTCTTC. Translated: CAISESSPEGYNEQFF.

This clonotype was found once. The chain joins TRBV24-1 to TRBJ2-7; D assignment may be TRBD1 or TRBD2 (5 bases each). Germline CDR1 reads KGHDR; CDR2 reads SFDVKD. Trimming removed 1 base from V and 5 bases from J, with 11 bases in between. This CDR3 contains 14 residues. The DNA of the CDR3 is TGTGCCACCAGTGATTTTGGGACCGGGAACGAGCAGTACTTC. Translating gives CATSDFGTGNEQYF.

This clonotype occurred a few times. This chain joins TRBV25-1 and TRBJ1-5; 7 bases map to TRBD1. CDR3 size: 14 residues. Per germline, CDR1 MGHDK and CDR2 SYGVNS. With 4 bases clipped from V and 7 bases from J, the junction kept 7 bases outside the gene matches. The chain's CDR3 is CASSGQGRGQPQHF. CDR3 nucleotide sequence: TGTGCCAGCAGTGGACAGGGAAGAGGGCAGCCCCAGCATTTT. The entire variable domain, with the rest obtained from reference TRBV25-1 and TRBJ1-5, is as follows: EADIYQTPRYLVIGTGKKITLECSQTMGHDKMYWYQQDPGMELHLIHYSYGVNSTEKGDLSSESTVSRIRTEHFPLTLESARPSHTSQYLCASSGQGRGQPQHFGDGTRLSIL.

V and J are TRBV7-6 and TRBJ2-7; TRBD1 matches 7 bases. The CDR3 is 18 amino acids. The germline gives CDR1 SGHVS, CDR2 FNYEAQ. V was clipped by 5 bases and J by 4 bases; unmatched bases: 20. The CDR3 DNA reads TGTGCCAGCAGCCCCGGGGCCTCCGGGACAGAGCCAAATTACGAGCAGTACTTC. This codes for CASSPGASGTEPNYEQYF.

The J gene is TRBJ2-3, the V gene TRBV11-2, with D unresolved. Trimming removed 0 bases from V and 0 bases from J, with 7 bases in between. The CDR3 loop spans 15 amino acids. CDR1 is SGHAT and CDR2 is FQNNGV in the germline V gene. The CDR3 region has the DNA TGTGCCAGCAGCTTAGATTTGGGGAGCACAGATACGCAGTATTTT. Translation gives CASSLDLGSTDTQYF.

V is TRBV4-1 and J is TRBJ2-3; TRBD1 agrees at 7 bases. The junction had 7 bases not matched to a gene; V was cut back by 1 base and J by 0 bases. The CDR3 sequence is 17 residues long. The germline CDR1 and CDR2 sequences are MGHRA and YSYEKL. CDR3 protein: CASSQALTGASTDTQYF. CDR3 DNA sequence: TGCGCCAGCAGCCAAGCCCTTACAGGGGCGAGCACAGATACGCAGTATTTT.

The rearrangement links TRBV15 to TRBJ2-1, with no clear D. Germline CDR1 is LNHNV and CDR2 is YYDKDF (reference sequence). V was trimmed by 4 bases and J by 4 bases, leaving 2 bases between them. This CDR3 contains 11 residues. In nucleotides, the CDR3 is TGTGCCACCAGCACGTACAATGAGCAGTTCTTC. It translates to CATSTYNEQFF.

This clonotype has just a few counts. The CDR3 region has the DNA TGTGCCAGCAGCGACGGTTGGAACACTGAAGCTTTCTTT. Its protein product is CASSDGWNTEAFF. V and J are TRBV3-1 and TRBJ1-1; D remains ambiguous. This CDR3 is built from 13 residues. V shed 5 bases and J shed 1 base, with 8 bases lying between them. From germline, CDR1 is LGHDT and CDR2 YNNKEL (reference sequence).